This T cell receptor (beta chain) was observed in a study of blood T cell repertoires in COVID-19. Study-level information: Researchers got acute and convalescent COVID-19 samples from the United States, Italy and Spain. T cells, B-cell-depleted T cells, or PBMCs provided the cDNA or gDNA that served as material.

Seattle-derived patients entered the study during active infection and were followed longitudinally. How the authors handled the data: Researchers report that nucleated cell counts were estimated from reference gene primer amplification. Clones were sequenced by immunoSEQ multiplex PCR, and TCRdb holds only the in-frame ones, with some missing. That table gives V, J and clone size, and the DNA gave D and trimming. The repertoire has about 480,000 clones, about 91% of them found once; the top ten carry about 1%. V trimming: 0 bases; J trimming: 3 bases; junction bases outside the gene matches: 4. Germline V lookup: CDR1 SGHVS, CDR2 FNYEAQ. CDR3 length: 15 residues.

The clonotype originates from a man aged 18 to 29 with COVID-19, enrolled during active disease. The chain is built from TRBV7-6 and TRBJ2-7; 8 nucleotides line up with TRBD1. Material for sequencing was peripheral blood. The chain's CDR3 is CASSLAEGTGYEQYF. Written as DNA, the CDR3 is TGTGCCAGCAGCTTAGCGGAGGGGACAGGCTACGAGCAGTACTTC.